The source of this T cell receptor (beta chain) is a study of T cells in localized non-small cell lung cancer. Study-level results: Of the top 100 tumor clones, median around 60 were in adjacent lung, approximately 28 among its top 100. Heterogeneity stays possible, as sequencing covered only one tumor region. Highest T cell clonality was seen in uninvolved adjacent lung, surpassing that measured in tumor. A higher density of T cells in blood coincided with extended overall survival.

Clones were read by immunoSEQ multiplex PCR, and TCRdb kept only the in-frame ones, dropping some. The table has tens of thousands of clones, 88% seen once. In regard to this clone: Its matching antigen is unknown.

This CDR3 region has 19 residues. Losses at the gene ends were 5 bases for V and 6 bases for J; bases not matched to a gene: 19. The germline V gene has CDR1 MNHEY and CDR2 SMNVEV (reference sequence). V is TRBV27 and J is TRBJ1-6, with 7 bases lining up with TRBD1. The TCR was taken from a woman between 35 and 75 years old with stage I squamous cell lung carcinoma. The starting material was peripheral blood, obtained before any cancer treatment. The CDR3 DNA follows: TGTGCCAGCAGTCCACAACTACCGTCGTCAGGGGGAGGTAATTCACCCCTCCACTTT. Its protein is CASSPQLPSSGGGNSPLHF.